This TCR beta chain was sequenced for a study of OX40 agonist ivuxolimab in advanced cancers. Study overall: A partial response was reached by three patients: one with hepatocellular carcinoma and two with cutaneous melanoma.

The V gene's germline CDR1 is MNHEY and CDR2 SMNVEV (reference sequence). With 4 bases clipped from V and 1 base from J, the junction kept 8 bases outside the gene matches. The CDR3 totals 17 residues. Enrollment shut out patients with autoimmune disease history or systemic immunosuppression. Assay used: immunoSEQ multiplex PCR; TCRdb lists only in-frame clones, some missing. The profile shows roughly 87,000 clones, about 89% of them singletons. The chain links TRBV27 to TRBJ2-1; TRBD2 matches at 9 bases. The source was CD4+ or CD8+ T cells sorted from blood, collected in a trial of the OX40 agonist ivuxolimab. This sequence was found in an adult with an advanced solid tumor such as melanoma, head and neck, liver or kidney cancer. DNA for the CDR3: TGTGCCAGCAGTTCCCCGGGTAGCGGGGGATCCTACAATGAGCAGTTCTTC. The encoded protein is CASSSPGSGGSYNEQFF.